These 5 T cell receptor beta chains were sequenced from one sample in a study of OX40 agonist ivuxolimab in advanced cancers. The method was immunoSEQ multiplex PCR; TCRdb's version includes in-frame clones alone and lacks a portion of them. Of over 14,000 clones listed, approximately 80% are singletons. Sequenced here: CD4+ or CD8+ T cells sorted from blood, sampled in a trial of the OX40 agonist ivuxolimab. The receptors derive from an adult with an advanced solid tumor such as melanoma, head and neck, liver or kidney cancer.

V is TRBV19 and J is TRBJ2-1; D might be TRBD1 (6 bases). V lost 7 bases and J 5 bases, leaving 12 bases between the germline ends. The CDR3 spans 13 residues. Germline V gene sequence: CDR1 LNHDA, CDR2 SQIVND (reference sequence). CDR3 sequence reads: CASKRGRNNEQFF. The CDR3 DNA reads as TGTGCCAGTAAAAGGGGGAGAAACAATGAGCAGTTCTTC.

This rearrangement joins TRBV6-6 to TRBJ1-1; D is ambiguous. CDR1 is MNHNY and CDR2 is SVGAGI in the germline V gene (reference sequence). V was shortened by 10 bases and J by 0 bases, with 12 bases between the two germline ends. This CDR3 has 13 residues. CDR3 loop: CATRGSMNTEAFF. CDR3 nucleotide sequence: TGTGCCACCCGTGGGAGTATGAACACTGAAGCTTTCTTT.

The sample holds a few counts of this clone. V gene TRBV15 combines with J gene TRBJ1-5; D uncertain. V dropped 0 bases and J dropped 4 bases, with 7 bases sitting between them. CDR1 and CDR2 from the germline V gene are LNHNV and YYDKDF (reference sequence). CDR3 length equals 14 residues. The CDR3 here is CATSRDVGNQPQHF. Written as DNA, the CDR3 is TGTGCCACCAGCAGAGATGTGGGGAATCAGCCCCAGCATTTT.

Here the CDR3 reads CASSVGSAQETQYF. CDR3 DNA sequence: TGTGCCAGCAGCGTAGGTTCAGCTCAAGAGACCCAGTACTTC. The V and J genes are TRBV9 and TRBJ2-5; unclear D gene. Germline V lookup: CDR1 SGDLS, CDR2 YYNGEE. Trimming left V 0 bases short and J 2 bases short, with 8 bases between. The CDR3 loop spans 14 amino acids. Full variable domain (outside the CDR3, taken from reference TRBV9 and TRBJ2-5): DSGVTQTPKHLITATGQRVTLRCSPRSGDLSVYWYQQSLDQGLQFLIQYYNGEERAKGNILERFSAQQFPDLHSELNLSSLELGDSALYFCASSVGSAQETQYFGPGTRLLVL.

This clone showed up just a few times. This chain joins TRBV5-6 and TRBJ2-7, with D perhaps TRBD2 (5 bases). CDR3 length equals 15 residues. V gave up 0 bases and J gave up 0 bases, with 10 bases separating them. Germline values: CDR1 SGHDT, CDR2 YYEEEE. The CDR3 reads CASSLGGTSSYEQYF. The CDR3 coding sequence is TGTGCCAGCAGCTTGGGTGGAACTAGCTCCTACGAGCAGTACTTC.